The 27 T cell receptor beta chains reported below all come from one sample, sequenced in a study of vaccination effects on CD4 cells after COVID-19. TCRdb's table, derived via immunoSEQ multiplex PCR, lists solely in-frame clones and lacks some. The table has tens of thousands of clones, 77% seen once. Antigen-specific CD4+ T cells were expanded with viral peptide pools in the ViraFEST assay before sequencing. Cells that had been cultured for approximately ten days were the source of isolated CD4+ T cells. Among the vaccine recipients, none had a prior SARS-CoV-2 infection, and nucleocapsid antibodies were negative. For these receptors, no antigen is known. This specimen consisted of CD4+ T cells from PBMCs cultured with HCoV-NL63 spike peptides, obtained before COVID-19 vaccination. The source is a human donor who received a COVID-19 vaccine.

The chain has TRBV7-9 and TRBJ1-1; D not resolved. Trimming removed 0 bases at V and 1 base at J, with 3 bases between. The CDR3 consists of 13 residues. Germline CDR1 and CDR2: SEHNR and FQNEAQ (reference sequence). The CDR3 reads CASSLAQNTEAFF. CDR3 DNA: TGTGCCAGCAGCTTAGCTCAGAACACTGAAGCTTTCTTT.

Comment on this clone: At one end the junction does not follow the germline gene, possibly because of a read error. The chain employs TRBV6-7 and TRBJ1-1; the D gene is possibly TRBD1 (5 bases). TRBV6-7 is noted as an ORF with a role that remains uncertain. The CDR3 is made up of 13 amino acids. CDR3 sequence (DNA): TGCTCTCGGAAGGTGGGGGTGAACACTGAAGCTTTCTTT. It yields the protein CSRKVGVNTEAFF.

The chain couples TRBV11-1 to TRBJ2-3; D is undetermined. Germline V gene data show CDR1 as SGHAT and CDR2 as FQDESV (reference sequence). With 1 base removed from V and 2 bases from J, the gap between germline ends came to 7 bases. This CDR3 has 14 amino acids. The DNA of the CDR3 is TGTGCCAGCAGCTTAGGCGCCAACACAGATACGCAGTATTTT. Protein: CASSLGANTDTQYF.

The chain combines TRBV6-5 with TRBJ2-3; D remains unclear. From germline, CDR1 is MNHEY and CDR2 SVGAGI. Deletions cut 6 bases from V and 8 bases from J, with 15 bases between. This CDR3 contains 13 residues. CDR3 sequence: CASSSSSPATQYF. The CDR3 coding sequence is TGTGCCAGCAGCTCCTCCTCGCCGGCTACGCAGTATTTT.

This clone was detected only once. The V call is TRBV29-1, the J call TRBJ1-2; TRBD1 agrees at 7 bases. The V and J ends lost 7 bases and 6 bases, in that order; junction bases with no gene match: 14. The CDR3 extends over 14 amino acids. Germline CDR1 is SQVTM and CDR2 is ANQGSEA. The CDR3: CSAQDRPPGNGYTF. As DNA, the CDR3 is TGCAGCGCCCAGGACAGGCCCCCGGGGAATGGCTACACCTTC.

This chain uses TRBV4-1 with TRBJ2-4; 10 bases match TRBD1. CDR1 is MGHRA and CDR2 is YSYEKL in the germline V gene. This CDR3 region has 15 residues. Trimming at V came to 4 bases and at J to 7 bases, leaving 7 bases not matched to a gene. The CDR3 loop reads CASSPPEDRGNIQYF. The CDR3 nucleotides are TGCGCCAGCAGCCCACCGGAGGACAGGGGGAACATTCAGTACTTC.

This clone was detected only a few times. The chain uses TRBV4-2 and TRBJ1-5; TRBD1 aligns across 7 bases. Trimming took 0 bases from V and 8 from J; bases not matched to a gene: 7. There are 15 residues in the CDR3. The germline gives CDR1 LGHNA, CDR2 YNFKEQ. The CDR3 DNA reads TGTGCCAGCAGCCAAGATTTACAGGGGCCTGAGCCCCAGCATTTT. Translated, it gives CASSQDLQGPEPQHF.

The rearrangement uses TRBV30 and TRBJ1-6; D ambiguous. This CDR3 has 13 residues. The V end was cut by 3 bases, the J end by 6 bases, with 9 bases between. Looked up from germline, CDR1 is GTSNPN and CDR2 is SVGIG (reference sequence). The CDR3 spells CAWSQVVNSPLHF. DNA for the CDR3: TGTGCCTGGAGCCAGGTTGTTAATTCACCCCTCCACTTT.

The V and J genes are TRBV30 and TRBJ2-5; 8 nucleotides align to TRBD2. The CDR3 is made up of 14 amino acids. The germline V gene encodes CDR1 GTSNPN and CDR2 SVGIG (reference sequence). Trimming removed 3 bases from V and 4 bases from J; junction bases left unmatched: 7. The CDR3 sequence is CAWRVAGRLETQYF. The CDR3 DNA reads TGTGCCTGGAGGGTAGCGGGGAGGTTAGAGACCCAGTACTTC.

V gene TRBV7-2 combines with J gene TRBJ1-3; a weak D match, TRBD1 (5 bases). The CDR3 consists of 15 residues. Per germline, CDR1 SGHTA and CDR2 FQGNSA. Trimming took 6 bases from V and 4 from J, leaving 16 bases between them. CDR3 nucleotide sequence: TGTGCCAGCAGTCGTACGGGGGAGACGGGAAACACCATATATTTT. Translated, it gives CASSRTGETGNTIYF.

This sequence joins TRBV29-1 and TRBJ1-6; D not resolved. This CDR3 is 13 amino acids long. CDR1 is SQVTM and CDR2 is ANQGSEA in the germline V gene. V was pared by 4 bases and J by 8 bases, with 12 bases between. In DNA, the CDR3 is TGCAGCGTTGCGGAGTTTTTGGATTCACCCCTCCACTTT. This sequence encodes CSVAEFLDSPLHF.

The genes are TRBV18 and TRBJ1-5; tentatively, D is TRBD1 (6 bases). V gave up 4 bases and J gave up 2 bases, with 15 bases separating them. The germline CDR1 and CDR2 sequences are KGHSH and LQKENI. The CDR3 has 16 residues. The chain's CDR3 is CASSRAGGKGNQPQHF. DNA of the CDR3: TGTGCCAGCTCACGAGCCGGGGGCAAGGGCAATCAGCCCCAGCATTTT.

The genes are TRBV27 and TRBJ2-7, with D tentatively TRBD1 (6 bases). CDR3 length: 14 amino acids. CDR1 and CDR2 (germline): MNHEY, SMNVEV (reference sequence). V was pared by 6 bases and J by 0 bases, with 12 bases between. In nucleotides, the CDR3 is TGTGCCAGCAGAAATCACAGGGACTCCTACGAGCAGTACGTC. Protein sequence: CASRNHRDSYEQYV.

The chain joins TRBV4-1 to TRBJ2-6; weak D call: TRBD1 (6 bases). In germline, CDR1 is MGHRA, CDR2 YSYEKL. V lost 0 bases and J 0 bases, leaving 12 bases between the germline ends. The CDR3 is made up of 18 amino acids. This CDR3 reads CASSQDWGHRSGANVLTF. CDR3 DNA: TGCGCCAGCAGCCAAGATTGGGGACACCGCTCTGGGGCCAACGTCCTGACTTTC.

The V and J genes are TRBV11-3 and TRBJ1-1; D gene uncertain. Germline loops: CDR1 SGHNT, CDR2 YENEEA. V dropped 3 bases and J dropped 3 bases, with 5 bases sitting between them. The CDR3 consists of 12 residues. CDR3 DNA sequence: TGTGCCAGCAGCTTGCGTTACACTGAAGCTTTCTTT. Amino acids: CASSLRYTEAFF.

CDR3 sequence (DNA): TGTGCCAGCAGTGGGGGGGGGTTACCCTACAATGAGCAGTTCTTC. This codes for CASSGGGLPYNEQFF. V gene TRBV2 combines with J gene TRBJ2-1, with TRBD2 matching over 7 bases. The CDR3 is 15 residues long. Germline values: CDR1 SNHLY, CDR2 FYNNEI. V gave up 4 bases and J gave up 2 bases; unmatched junction bases: 5. Full variable domain (remainder filled in from reference TRBV2 and TRBJ2-1): EPEVTQTPSHQVTQMGQEVILRCVPISNHLYFYWYRQILGQKVEFLVSFYNNEISEKSEIFDDQFSVERPDGSNFTLKIRSTKLEDSAMYFCASSGGGLPYNEQFFGPGTRLTVL.

This clone was counted once. The rearrangement joins TRBV11-3 to TRBJ1-4, with D unresolved. The V end was cut by 2 bases, the J end by 15 bases, with 13 bases between. The CDR3 sequence is 12 residues long. Germline V CDR1 and CDR2: SGHNT, YENEEA. The CDR3 bases are TGTGCCAGCAGCTTAATTTTACGGGAGATGTTTTTT. Its protein product is CASSLILREMFF.

This clone was detected only a few times. The chain links TRBV2 to TRBJ1-5; D may be TRBD1 (6 bases). The CDR3 sequence is 13 residues long. Germline assignment: CDR1 SNHLY and CDR2 FYNNEI. Trimming removed 4 bases at V and 7 bases at J, with 11 bases between. The CDR3 spells CASSGQEVQPQHF. The CDR3 DNA reads as TGTGCCAGCAGTGGACAGGAAGTCCAGCCCCAGCATTTT. Looking up the rest from reference TRBV2 and TRBJ1-5 gives the full variable domain: EPEVTQTPSHQVTQMGQEVILRCVPISNHLYFYWYRQILGQKVEFLVSFYNNEISEKSEIFDDQFSVERPDGSNFTLKIRSTKLEDSAMYFCASSGQEVQPQHFGDGTRLSIL.

This chain joins TRBV2 and TRBJ2-3; the D gene is possibly TRBD2 (6 bases). Germline V gene data show CDR1 as SNHLY and CDR2 as FYNNEI. The germline V and J ends were trimmed by 10 bases and 0 bases, with 14 bases remaining between them. The CDR3 has 14 residues. CDR3 in amino acids: CATGGLSSTDTQYF. For the CDR3, the DNA is TGTGCCACCGGAGGGCTTTCTAGCACAGATACGCAGTATTTT. Combining the CDR3 with reference TRBV2 and TRBJ2-3 gives the whole variable domain EPEVTQTPSHQVTQMGQEVILRCVPISNHLYFYWYRQILGQKVEFLVSFYNNEISEKSEIFDDQFSVERPDGSNFTLKIRSTKLEDSAMYFCATGGLSSTDTQYFGPGTRLTVL.

The rearrangement uses TRBV5-1 and TRBJ1-1, with D possibly matching TRBD1 (5 bases). V was clipped by 0 bases and J by 4 bases, with 13 bases between them. Looked up from germline, CDR1 is SGHRS and CDR2 is YFSETQ. CDR3 length equals 15 residues. DNA for the CDR3: TGCGCCAGCAGCTTGGCCGCAGGGCAGAGCACTGAAGCTTTCTTT. Amino acids: CASSLAAGQSTEAFF.

This clone has just one count. The chain has TRBV5-6 and TRBJ2-3, with D perhaps matching TRBD1 or TRBD2 (6 bases each). CDR1 and CDR2 from the germline V gene are SGHDT and YYEEEE. V dropped 4 bases and J dropped 0 bases, with 15 bases sitting between them. The CDR3 length is 16 residues. As DNA, the CDR3 is TGTGCCAGCAGCCCGATAGGGGGGACTAGCACAGATACGCAGTATTTT. Translating it yields CASSPIGGTSTDTQYF.

This sequence joins TRBV6-2 or TRBV6-3 and TRBJ2-2; 12 nucleotides align to TRBD2. Germline values: CDR1 MNHEY, CDR2 SVGEGT. The CDR3 contains 16 residues. V lost 4 bases to trimming and J lost 5 bases; unmatched junction nucleotides: 5. CDR3 region: CASSSLAGGLTGELFF. The CDR3 DNA follows: TGTGCCAGCAGTTCTCTAGCGGGGGGGCTAACCGGGGAGCTGTTTTTT.

This chain joins TRBV20-1 and TRBJ1-1; D is undetermined. The germline CDR1 and CDR2 sequences are DFQATT and SNEGSKA (reference sequence). The CDR3 consists of 11 residues. V was cut by 6 bases and J by 4 bases, with 9 bases left in between. For the CDR3, the DNA is TGCAGTGCCGGACGGGGCACTGAAGCTTTCTTT. Residues: CSAGRGTEAFF.

The chain joins TRBV28 to TRBJ2-6; TRBD1 matches at 9 bases. The ends lost 7 bases at V and 2 bases at J; junction bases unmatched: 9. The CDR3 contains 17 residues. CDR1 and CDR2 from the germline V gene are MDHEN and SYDVKM. The CDR3 coding sequence is TGTGCCAGCAAGGGCACAGGGGGCTTAACTGGGGCCAACGTCCTGACTTTC. Its translation is CASKGTGGLTGANVLTF.

The rearrangement joins TRBV10-3 to TRBJ1-5, with D hard to call. This CDR3 contains 13 residues. V was pared by 2 bases and J by 3 bases, with 5 bases between. Per germline, CDR1 ENHRY and CDR2 SYGVKD. The CDR3 DNA sequence: TGTGCCATCAGTGAGATCACCAATCAGCCCCAGCATTTT. This gives the protein CAISEITNQPQHF.

This clone was counted a few times. The chain couples TRBV5-1 to TRBJ2-3, with a weak D call TRBD1 (6 bases). Germline values: CDR1 SGHRS, CDR2 YFSETQ. Trimming took 2 bases from V and 4 from J, leaving 20 bases between them. This CDR3 is built from 17 residues. CDR3 protein: CASSLGSRGQVADTQYF. In DNA, the CDR3 is TGCGCCAGCAGCTTAGGCTCTAGGGGACAAGTAGCAGATACGCAGTATTTT.

J is TRBJ2-3 and V is TRBV28, with D perhaps being TRBD1 or TRBD2 (6 bases each). The ends were cut back, 6 bases at V and 0 bases at J, with 13 bases in the middle. This CDR3 contains 15 residues. Germline V gene sequence: CDR1 MDHEN, CDR2 SYDVKM. Here the CDR3 reads CASSEGGRSTDTQYF. The CDR3 DNA reads as TGTGCCAGCAGCGAAGGGGGGAGGAGCACAGATACGCAGTATTTT.